One sample yielded the 8 T cell receptor beta chains listed below, sequenced in a study of blood T cell repertoires in COVID-19. Sequenced by immunoSEQ multiplex PCR; TCRdb stores in-frame clones only, minus some. The sample lists about 220,000 clones, less than 90% occurring once. Sample: peripheral blood. The receptors stem from a man in his forties with active or convalescent COVID-19.

The chain combines TRBV5-8 with TRBJ1-1, with TRBD1 as a possible D gene (5 bases). The CDR3 is 16 amino acids. Germline CDR1 and CDR2: SGHTS and YDEGEE. Trimming removed 0 bases at V and 0 bases at J, with 12 bases between. Here the CDR3 reads CASSLGTGSLNTEAFF. In DNA, the CDR3 is TGTGCCAGCAGCTTGGGAACAGGATCCTTGAACACTGAAGCTTTCTTT.

The V gene is TRBV21-1, the J gene TRBJ2-7; the D call TRBD1 from the table was never checked on the DNA. TRBV21-1 is marked as a pseudogene. The CDR3 loop spans 14 amino acids. The CDR3 is CASSKSGHPYEQYF. The CDR3 coding sequence is TGTGCCAGCAGCAAGTCGGGACACCCGTACGAGCAGTACTTC.

The table lists this clone with a count of one. V usage is TRBV3-1 (or the pseudogene TRBV3-2) and J usage is TRBJ2-1; 9 nucleotides align to TRBD2. This CDR3 has 15 residues. The V and J ends lost 0 bases and 9 bases, in that order; junction bases with no gene match: 6. Germline loops: CDR1 LGHDT, CDR2 YNNKEL (reference sequence). CDR3 sequence: CASSQEGLAGLEQFF. The CDR3 DNA reads as TGTGCCAGCAGCCAAGAAGGTCTAGCGGGGCTTGAGCAGTTCTTC.

The chain carries TRBV2 and TRBJ1-5, with D possibly matching TRBD1 (5 bases). The CDR3 extends over 16 amino acids. V dropped 3 bases and J dropped 7 bases, with 19 bases sitting between them. Germline V lookup: CDR1 SNHLY, CDR2 FYNNEI. This CDR3 is CASSDLTGGARQPQHF. The CDR3 coding sequence is TGTGCCAGCAGTGACCTTACCGGCGGGGCCAGGCAGCCCCAGCATTTT.

The chain links TRBV19 to TRBJ1-2, with 8 bases identical to TRBD1. The germline gives CDR1 LNHDA, CDR2 SQIVND (reference sequence). Germline trimming cut 6 bases from V and 3 bases from J; bases unmatched to any gene: 3. The CDR3 sequence is 13 residues long. The CDR3 here is CASRVTGDYGYTF. The CDR3 DNA follows: TGTGCCAGTAGAGTGACAGGGGACTATGGCTACACCTTC.

This clone has just one count. The chain uses TRBV18 and TRBJ2-5; TRBD1 agrees at 9 bases. The trim removed 2 bases at V and 5 bases at J, leaving 3 bases unmatched. Germline V gene data show CDR1 as KGHSH and CDR2 as LQKENI. This CDR3 region has 14 residues. The CDR3 nucleotides read TGTGCCAGCTCACCAGGACAGGGGTCGGAGACCCAGTACTTC. Protein product: CASSPGQGSETQYF.

The chain combines TRBV28 with TRBJ2-5, with 9 bases aligning to TRBD2. Trimming took 2 bases from V and 0 from J; bases not matched to a gene: 10. The CDR3 has 18 residues. Per the germline V gene, CDR1 is MDHEN and CDR2 is SYDVKM. CDR3 residues: CASSLRPWSGRNQETQYF. The CDR3, as DNA: TGTGCCAGCAGTTTACGGCCTTGGAGCGGGAGGAACCAAGAGACCCAGTACTTC.

V and J are TRBV27 and TRBJ2-3; D ambiguous. The CDR3 is made up of 13 amino acids. Germline CDR1 is MNHEY and CDR2 is SMNVEV (reference sequence). Trimming shortened V by 3 bases and J by 0 bases, and 4 bases separated the two germline ends. CDR3 in amino acids: CASSFPSTDTQYF. The CDR3 bases are TGTGCCAGCAGTTTTCCTAGCACAGATACGCAGTATTTT.